This TCR beta chain was recovered during a study of shared clonotypes between healthy human individuals. The CDR3 loop spans 16 amino acids. Germline assignment: CDR1 SEHNR and CDR2 FQNEAQ (reference sequence). Germline trimming cut 4 bases from V and 3 bases from J; bases unmatched to any gene: 7. Study-wide points: Non-shared clonotypes had lower generation probabilities than clonotypes shared by all four sorted-subset donors.

Naive CD8 isolation took CD45RO-negative cells positively selected for CCR7 and excluded terminally differentiated effector memory CD45RA+ cells. In the case of this clone: What it binds is unknown.

Libraries were prepared by immunoSEQ multiplex PCR; TCRdb keeps only in-frame clonotypes and omits some of them. The repertoire has 2 million or so clones, just under 95% of them found once; the top ten carry 0.9% to 1.4%. The rearrangement joins TRBV7-9 to TRBJ2-2, with 8 bases fitting TRBD1. The sequenced sample consisted of naive CD8+ T cells sorted from blood. The TCR comes from a young man in good health. Here the CDR3 DNA reads TGTGCCAGCAGCTCGCCGACAGGGGTGGACACCGGGGAGCTGTTTTTT. It yields the protein CASSSPTGVDTGELFF.